This T cell receptor (beta chain) was found in a study of blood T cell repertoires in COVID-19. The CDR3 length is 11 residues. After removal of 4 bases from V and 14 bases from J, the junction contained 6 bases not matched to a gene. Germline V gives CDR1 MNHEY, CDR2 SMNVEV (reference sequence). Donors in Cohort 3 who had recovered were those with two negative PCRs, healthcare professional clearance, or resolution of their symptoms. This clone appeared a single time. Only in-frame clones appear in the TCRdb table, and some are missing; sequencing was by immunoSEQ multiplex PCR. This table holds roughly 360,000 clones, around 83% found once.

V gene TRBV27 combines with J gene TRBJ1-2; 8 nucleotides line up with TRBD1. Source material: PBMCs or T cells enriched from blood (not recorded which). The receptor comes from a woman between 45 and 60 years old who had recovered from COVID-19. CDR3 nucleotides: TGTGCCAGCAGTTCGGGACAGGCGCGGACCTTC. Its translation is CASSSGQARTF.